Listed below are T cell receptor beta chains from one sample, sequenced in a study of T cell changes during pregnancy in multiple sclerosis. Measured with immunoSEQ multiplex PCR; TCRdb has only the in-frame clones, and not every one. In the table there are roughly 120,000 clones, 90% to 95% of which are singletons. The specimen comprised peripheral blood, sampled before pregnancy. The receptors were sampled from a female donor with multiple sclerosis, enrolled in a pregnancy study. Both conserved end residues are part of each CDR3. The order of the fields is V gene, J gene, CDR3 protein.

TRBV5-1,TRBJ2-3,CASSLGNSRSGTDTQYF
TRBV4-1,TRBJ1-1,CASSTGVTEAFF
TRBV6-5,TRBJ1-5,CASSRGQGNQPQHF
TRBV18,TRBJ1-1,CASSLAGQVNTEAFF
TRBV4-1,TRBJ2-2,CASSHNYGTANTGELFF
TRBV28,TRBJ2-2,CASSAGLAGGLAGELFF
TRBV11-3,TRBJ2-1,CASSWGLASSYNEQFF
TRBV19,TRBJ2-3,CASSTGLPNTDTQYF
TRBV6-5,TRBJ1-1,CASSRQGAKVAFF
TRBV7-6,TRBJ2-3,CASSLGGGVTDTQYF
TRBV7-2,TRBJ1-5,CASSLVGGQGNQPQHF
TRBV6-1,TRBJ2-1,CASSAVGTNNEQFF
TRBV7-3,TRBJ2-5,CASSTGQGRSETQYF
TRBV19,TRBJ1-1,CASTTGGGRTEAFF
TRBV19,TRBJ1-5,CASSMIRDRINQPQHF
TRBV27,TRBJ2-2,CASSVTQGAGELFF
TRBV4-1,TRBJ2-3,CASSQEWRTSGGTDTQYF
TRBV9,TRBJ2-5,CASSVRTSGLQETQYF
TRBV9,TRBJ2-3,CASSGTGDPNTDTQYF
TRBV30,TRBJ1-2,CARERATNYGYTF
TRBV4-1,TRBJ2-3,CASSPQTSGVTDTQYF
TRBV7-9,TRBJ1-1,CASRPQGEFTEAFF
TRBV7-9,TRBJ2-1,CASSLGGDEQFF
TRBV7-2,TRBJ2-1,CASSLTRYNEQFF
TRBV15,TRBJ2-5,CATSRVPGFETQYF
TRBV13,TRBJ2-7,CASSLGRQGAYEQYF
TRBV18,TRBJ2-5,CASSPRTVQETQYF
TRBV27,TRBJ2-7,CASSPRLAGSYEQYF
TRBV19,TRBJ2-7,CASSIRGNRGQDYEQYF
TRBV9,TRBJ1-2,CASSVAQGGGGYTF
TRBV29-1,TRBJ1-1,CSVPRTGDEAFF
TRBV21-1,TRBJ2-4,CASSKVHRKPKNIQYF
TRBV27,TRBJ1-5,CASSFGRDLNQPQHF
TRBV5-1,TRBJ2-7,CASSLTSGKQYEQYF
TRBV5-1,TRBJ1-6,CASSLDRGRFPNSPLHF
TRBV6-5,TRBJ1-2,CASSRGGSGYTF
TRBV6-5,TRBJ1-5,CASSYSDRGGNQPQHF
TRBV6-1,TRBJ2-3,CASSTVTDTQYF
TRBV2,TRBJ2-3,CASKRQYTDTQYF
TRBV6-5,TRBJ1-1,CASSYWTGKNTEAFF
TRBV4-2,TRBJ1-1,CASTREAGGTLNTEAFF
TRBV7-4,TRBJ2-7,CASRGLEGPQYF
TRBV9,TRBJ1-6,CASSVGPGGNSPLHF
TRBV19,TRBJ2-5,CASSKDSGLQETQYF
TRBV10-3,TRBJ2-5,CAISPQLAGVQETQYF
TRBV28,TRBJ1-5,CASTGSHQPQHF
TRBV5-1,TRBJ1-1,CASSSRDTEAFF
TRBV28,TRBJ1-5,CASSLDRGDQPQHF
TRBV6-4,TRBJ2-1,CASSLSGTATYNEQFF
TRBV27,TRBJ1-4,CASSFAQGVHEKLFF
TRBV6-1,TRBJ1-4,CATRRATNEKLFF
TRBV10-3,TRBJ1-4,CAIRGDEKLFF
TRBV6-1,TRBJ2-3,CASSEQPSEVDTQYF
TRBV5-4,TRBJ2-3,CASSLSSFRTDTQYF
TRBV28,TRBJ1-1,CASSSERWNTEAFF
TRBV7-8,TRBJ2-5,CASSMGLAGVGETQYF
TRBV5-4,TRBJ1-1,CASSLAGSPEAFF